This TCR beta chain was recovered during a study of chemoradiotherapy in HPV16-positive cancers. The V gene lost 6 bases and the J gene lost 5 bases, with 14 bases spanning the gap. Germline V CDR1 and CDR2: MDHEN, SYDVKM. CDR3 size: 14 residues. Assay used: immunoSEQ multiplex PCR; TCRdb lists only in-frame clones, some missing. This table has 65,000 to 80,000 clones, more than 70% appearing once. Study-level points and caveats: During treatment, candidate HPV-specific clones and E7-related motifs expanded in tumor.

This clone is judged medium-sized. What it binds is not known. The sample was blood, taken from a patient who underwent chemoradiotherapy. The sequence derives from a human donor with HPV-associated anogenital cancer. V and J are TRBV28 and TRBJ2-1; TRBD1 is a possible D gene (6 bases). CDR3 in DNA: TGTGCCAGCAGGTGGGCAGGGGTTAACAATGAGCAGTTCTTC. This sequence encodes CASRWAGVNNEQFF.